One and the same sample provided the 22 T cell receptor beta chains below, sequenced in a study of blood T cell repertoires in COVID-19. The assay was immunoSEQ multiplex PCR, and TCRdb's table has in-frame clones only and misses some. The sample has about 80,000 clones, around 85% seen once; the top ten hold 9.6%. Sequencing was performed on peripheral blood. The receptors derive from a middle-aged man with COVID-19, enrolled during active disease.

The chain links TRBV6-5 to TRBJ1-2; no definite D call. Trimming stripped 10 bases from V and 1 base from J, with 13 bases between. The germline gives CDR1 MNHEY, CDR2 SVGAGI. This CDR3 spans 13 amino acids. DNA of the CDR3: TGTGCCACCAACGACGGAGGTAACTATGGCTACACCTTC. Residues: CATNDGGNYGYTF.

The V call is TRBV15, the J call TRBJ1-1; 7 positions match TRBD1. The CDR3 spans 14 residues. Unmatched junction bases numbered 3, after V lost 5 bases and J lost 0 bases. Per germline, CDR1 LNHNV and CDR2 YYDKDF (reference sequence). The CDR3 sequence is CATSRTGVNTEAFF. CDR3 DNA sequence: TGTGCCACCAGCCGGACAGGTGTGAACACTGAAGCTTTCTTT.

This chain links TRBV11-2 with TRBJ2-2; the match to TRBD2 covers 10 bases. Germline V CDR1 and CDR2: SGHAT, FQNNGV. CDR3 length: 15 residues. V lost 4 bases, J lost 9 bases, and 8 bases stayed unmatched. The DNA of the CDR3 is TGTGCCAGCAGCTCAAGCGGGAGGGTTGAGAGGGAGCTGTTTTTT. This sequence encodes CASSSSGRVERELFF.

The chain links TRBV6-5 to TRBJ1-1; D not certain. The germline V and J ends were trimmed by 5 bases and 0 bases, with 7 bases remaining between them. The CDR3 totals 13 residues. The V gene's germline CDR1 is MNHEY and CDR2 SVGAGI. This CDR3 reads CASSRSMNTEAFF. For the CDR3, the DNA is TGTGCCAGCAGTAGGAGTATGAACACTGAAGCTTTCTTT.

The V gene is TRBV18, the J gene TRBJ1-1, with D hard to call. Deletions cut 2 bases from V and 0 bases from J, with 10 bases between. The V gene's germline CDR1 is KGHSH and CDR2 LQKENI. This CDR3 spans 15 amino acids. CDR3 residues: CASSPSISVNTEAFF. The DNA for the CDR3 is TGTGCCAGCTCACCAAGTATCTCAGTGAACACTGAAGCTTTCTTT.

This clone was detected a few times. The chain recombines TRBV9 with TRBJ1-3; TRBD1 aligns across 7 bases. CDR3 size: 17 residues. Germline CDR1 and CDR2: SGDLS and YYNGEE. The J segment lost 0 bases and the V segment lost 4 bases, leaving 10 bases of the junction unmatched. The CDR3 coding sequence is TGTGCCAGCAGCACCCGGACAGGCCGGAGCTCTGGAAACACCATATATTTT. Translation: CASSTRTGRSSGNTIYF.

The CDR3 nucleotides read TGTGCCAGCAGTAAGACTAGCGGGAGTGAGACCCAGTACTTC. As protein: CASSKTSGSETQYF. The chain links TRBV11-3 to TRBJ2-5, with 12 bases matching TRBD2. There are 14 residues in the CDR3. CDR1 SGHNT and CDR2 YENEEA come from the germline V gene. V shed 6 bases, J shed 5 bases, and the junction held 4 bases outside the gene matches.

The rearrangement links TRBV28 to TRBJ2-7, with D possibly matching TRBD1 (5 bases). Trimming left V 2 bases short and J 1 base short, with 12 bases between. This CDR3 comprises 15 residues. Germline V CDR1 and CDR2: MDHEN, SYDVKM. The CDR3 is CASSLNRFASYEQYF. The CDR3 DNA reads TGTGCCAGCAGTTTAAACAGGTTTGCGTCCTACGAGCAGTACTTC.

The CDR3 DNA reads as TGTGCCACCGGGGAAGCGGGAGCGGATACGCAGTATTTT. Its translation: CATGEAGADTQYF. The chain recombines TRBV14 with TRBJ2-3; 8 nucleotides align to TRBD2. From germline, CDR1 is SGHDN and CDR2 FVKESK. CDR3 length: 13 residues. Unmatched junction bases numbered 9, after V lost 10 bases and J lost 6 bases.

The J gene is TRBJ1-5, the V gene TRBV11-3; 7 nucleotides agree with TRBD1. Trimming cost V 1 base and J 0 bases; bases outside gene matches: 12. The CDR3 sequence is 19 residues long. The germline CDR1 and CDR2 sequences are SGHNT and YENEEA. The CDR3 loop reads CASSLGTPGQPYSNQPQHF. In DNA, the CDR3 is TGTGCCAGCAGCTTAGGCACTCCGGGACAGCCCTATAGCAATCAGCCCCAGCATTTT.

The rearrangement uses TRBV7-9 and TRBJ2-3; 10 nucleotides match TRBD2. CDR1 is SEHNR, CDR2 FQNEAQ, per germline (reference sequence). J lost 0 bases, V lost 4 bases, and 10 bases had no gene match. The CDR3 loop spans 18 amino acids. CDR3 protein: CASSSWTSGFSSTDTQYF. The CDR3 coding sequence is TGTGCCAGCAGCTCCTGGACTAGCGGATTCTCTAGCACAGATACGCAGTATTTT.

CDR3 sequence reads: CASSPWGRVSDTQYF. The CDR3 bases are TGTGCCAGCTCACCTTGGGGCAGGGTTTCAGATACGCAGTATTTT. This chain connects TRBV18 to TRBJ2-3; D may be TRBD1 (5 bases). Per germline, CDR1 KGHSH and CDR2 LQKENI. This CDR3 contains 15 residues. Trimming shortened V by 3 bases and J by 4 bases, and 14 bases separated the two germline ends. The full variable domain, its missing parts supplied by reference TRBV18 and TRBJ2-3, is NAGVMQNPRHLVRRRGQEARLRCSPMKGHSHVYWYRQLPEEGLKFMVYLQKENIIDESGMPKERFSAEFPKEGPSILRIQQVVRGDSAAYFCASSPWGRVSDTQYFGPGTRLTVL.

This clone was counted once. This sequence joins TRBV10-1 and TRBJ2-1, with D perhaps TRBD2 (6 bases). This CDR3 is 15 amino acids long. The germline gives CDR1 WNHNN, CDR2 SYGVQD (reference sequence). With 5 bases removed from V and 1 base from J, the gap between germline ends came to 12 bases. CDR3 loop: CASSPRGSSYNEQFF. The CDR3 DNA sequence: TGCGCCAGCAGTCCGCGGGGAAGTTCCTACAATGAGCAGTTCTTC.

The chain joins TRBV7-9 to TRBJ2-3; tentatively, D is TRBD1 (5 bases). V lost 4 bases and J lost 1, with 15 bases in between. The CDR3 covers 16 residues. CDR1 and CDR2 (germline): SEHNR, FQNEAQ (reference sequence). The CDR3 region has the DNA TGTGCCAGCAGCTCAGAGCAGGGCATGGGCACAGATACGCAGTATTTT. Its protein product is CASSSEQGMGTDTQYF.

V is TRBV19 and J is TRBJ2-1; the match to TRBD2 covers 10 bases. Germline V gene data show CDR1 as LNHDA and CDR2 as SQIVND (reference sequence). This CDR3 is built from 14 residues. V shed 4 bases, J shed 5 bases, and the junction held 2 bases outside the gene matches. The CDR3 loop is CASSRTSGNNEQFF. DNA of the CDR3: TGTGCCAGTAGTAGGACTAGCGGTAACAATGAGCAGTTCTTC.

The gene calls are TRBV19 and TRBJ2-7; 8 bases map to TRBD1. The CDR3 consists of 13 residues. Trimming removed 10 bases from V and 3 bases from J; junction bases left unmatched: 8. Looked up from germline, CDR1 is LNHDA and CDR2 is SQIVND (reference sequence). As DNA, the CDR3 is TGTGCCACCGCGACAGGGGATCTCTACGAGCAGTACTTC. Its translation is CATATGDLYEQYF. Filled out from reference TRBV19 and TRBJ2-7, the complete variable domain reads DGGITQSPKYLFRKEGQNVTLSCEQNLNHDAMYWYRQDPGQGLRLIYYSQIVNDFQKGDIAEGYSVSREKKESFPLTVTSAQKNPTAFYLCATATGDLYEQYFGPGTRLTVT.

The chain uses TRBV7-9 and TRBJ2-7, with 9 bases fitting TRBD1. CDR1 SEHNR and CDR2 FQNEAQ come from the germline V gene (reference sequence). This CDR3 spans 14 amino acids. The junction had 0 bases not matched to a gene; V was cut back by 1 base and J by 2 bases. In DNA form, the CDR3 reads TGTGCCAGCAGCTTAGGGACAGGGGCCTACGAGCAGTACTTC. It specifies CASSLGTGAYEQYF.

The sample holds a few counts of this clone. The V and J genes are TRBV19 and TRBJ1-3, with a weak D call TRBD1 (6 bases). Germline lookup yields CDR1 LNHDA and CDR2 SQIVND (reference sequence). There are 15 residues in the CDR3. Trimming pared 3 bases from V and 3 bases from J, leaving 12 bases between. DNA of the CDR3: TGTGCCAGTAGTATCTCCGGGACATATGGAAACACCATATATTTT. Its translation: CASSISGTYGNTIYF. Complete variable domain (other parts from reference TRBV19 and TRBJ1-3): DGGITQSPKYLFRKEGQNVTLSCEQNLNHDAMYWYRQDPGQGLRLIYYSQIVNDFQKGDIAEGYSVSREKKESFPLTVTSAQKNPTAFYLCASSISGTYGNTIYFGEGSWLTVV.

The rearrangement links TRBV6-6 to TRBJ2-5, with 8 bases matching TRBD1. Germline-derived CDR1 and CDR2 are MNHNY and SVGAGI (reference sequence). The CDR3 has 15 amino acids. V dropped 5 bases and J dropped 0; count of bases not matched to a gene: 5. The CDR3 region is CASSRDRRYQETQYF. CDR3 bases: TGTGCCAGCAGTCGGGACAGGAGGTACCAAGAGACCCAGTACTTC.

The gene calls are TRBV19 and TRBJ1-4; D gene ambiguous. The CDR3 consists of 12 residues. Germline-derived CDR1 and CDR2 are LNHDA and SQIVND (reference sequence). V lost 2 bases and J 7 bases, leaving 5 bases between the germline ends. This chain's CDR3 is CASSIRGEKLFF. The CDR3 coding sequence is TGTGCCAGTAGTATAAGAGGTGAAAAACTGTTTTTT. The full variable domain, completed using reference TRBV19 and TRBJ1-4, is DGGITQSPKYLFRKEGQNVTLSCEQNLNHDAMYWYRQDPGQGLRLIYYSQIVNDFQKGDIAEGYSVSREKKESFPLTVTSAQKNPTAFYLCASSIRGEKLFFGSGTQLSVL.

The genes are TRBV5-1 and TRBJ2-7; 10 positions match TRBD2. From germline, CDR1 is SGHRS and CDR2 YFSETQ. There are 14 residues in the CDR3. The junction had 2 bases not matched to a gene; V was cut back by 2 bases and J by 3 bases. CDR3 loop: CASSFRTSGYEQYF. In nucleotides, the CDR3 is TGCGCCAGCAGCTTTAGGACTAGCGGCTACGAGCAGTACTTC.

This sequence joins TRBV28 and TRBJ1-6; D gene uncertain. The CDR3 totals 12 residues. Trimming took off 6 bases at V and 5 bases at J, with 5 bases between the two ends. Germline CDR1 reads MDHEN; CDR2 reads SYDVKM. Here the CDR3 DNA reads TGTGCCAGCAGCCTAAATAATTCACCCCTCCACTTT. This gives the protein CASSLNNSPLHF.